This TCR beta chain emerged from a study of T-cell reconstitution after alpha-beta-depleted transplantation in children. Library preparation (for TCRbeta) was performed with unique molecular identifiers. Each CDR3 protein gets one entry after TCRdb re-called the PCR reads with MiXCR. The sample has over 450,000 distinct CDR3 sequences, roughly a tenth seen once. The CDR3 loop spans 16 amino acids. Losses at the gene ends were 1 base for V and 2 bases for J; bases not matched to a gene: 5. Germline V gene lookup returns CDR1 SEHNR and CDR2 FQNEAQ (reference sequence). A few counts support this clonotype.

This chain uses TRBV7-9 with TRBJ2-3, with 8 bases identical to TRBD2. The clonotype comes from a child between 2 and 9 years old with inherited bone marrow failure, due to receive a stem cell transplant. This sample comprised PBMCs, obtained before TCRalphabeta/CD19-depleted stem cell transplant. The CDR3 region is CASSLVLAGPTDTQYF. The CDR3 region has the DNA TGTGCCAGCAGCTTAGTCCTAGCGGGCCCCACAGATACGCAGTATTTT.